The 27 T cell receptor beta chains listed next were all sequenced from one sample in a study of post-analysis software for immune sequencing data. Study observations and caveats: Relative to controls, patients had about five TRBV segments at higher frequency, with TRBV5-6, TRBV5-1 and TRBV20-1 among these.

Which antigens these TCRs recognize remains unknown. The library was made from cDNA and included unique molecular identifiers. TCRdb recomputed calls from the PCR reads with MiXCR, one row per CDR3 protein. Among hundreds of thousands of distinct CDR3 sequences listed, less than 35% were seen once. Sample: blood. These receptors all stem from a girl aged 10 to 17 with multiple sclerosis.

The CDR3 is CASSLGGVGETQYF. The DNA of the CDR3 is TGTGCCAGCAGCCTAGGGGGGGTAGGGGAGACCCAGTACTTC. V gene TRBV7-2 combines with J gene TRBJ2-5; a possible D gene is TRBD2 (7 bases). V was clipped by 5 bases and J by 5 bases, with 15 bases between them. Per germline, CDR1 SGHTA and CDR2 FQGNSA. The CDR3 spans 14 residues.

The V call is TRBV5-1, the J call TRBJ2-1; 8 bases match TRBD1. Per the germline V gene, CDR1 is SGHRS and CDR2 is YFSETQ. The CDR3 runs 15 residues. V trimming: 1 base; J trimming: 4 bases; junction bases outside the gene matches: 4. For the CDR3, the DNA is TGCGCCAGCAGCTTGTATCGGGACAGGTACAATGAGCAGTTCTTC. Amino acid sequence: CASSLYRDRYNEQFF.

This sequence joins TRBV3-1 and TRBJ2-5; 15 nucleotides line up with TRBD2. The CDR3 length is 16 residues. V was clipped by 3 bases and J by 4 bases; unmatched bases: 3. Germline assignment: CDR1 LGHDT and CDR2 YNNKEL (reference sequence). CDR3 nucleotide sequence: TGTGCCAGCAGCCAGGGGACTAGCGGGGGGTCAGAGACCCAGTACTTC. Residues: CASSQGTSGGSETQYF.

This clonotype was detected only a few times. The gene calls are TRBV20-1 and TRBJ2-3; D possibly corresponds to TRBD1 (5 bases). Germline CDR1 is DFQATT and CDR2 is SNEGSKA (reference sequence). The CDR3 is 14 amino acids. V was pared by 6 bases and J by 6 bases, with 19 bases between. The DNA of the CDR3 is TGCAGTGCGCCGCTGTCCAATGGGGCGGATACGCAGTATTTT. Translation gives CSAPLSNGADTQYF.

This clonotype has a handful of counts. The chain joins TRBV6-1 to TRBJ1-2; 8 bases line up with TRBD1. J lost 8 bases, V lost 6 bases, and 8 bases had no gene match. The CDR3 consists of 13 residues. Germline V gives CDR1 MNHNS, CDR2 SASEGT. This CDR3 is CASRLTGGRGYTF. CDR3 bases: TGTGCCAGCAGATTAACAGGGGGACGAGGCTACACCTTC.

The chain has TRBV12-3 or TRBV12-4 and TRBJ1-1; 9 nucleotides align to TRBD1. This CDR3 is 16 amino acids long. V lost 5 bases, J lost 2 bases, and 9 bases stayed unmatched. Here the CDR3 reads CASSPGTGIFNTEAFF. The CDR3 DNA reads TGTGCCAGCAGTCCCGGGACAGGGATCTTTAACACTGAAGCTTTCTTT.

CDR3 DNA sequence: TGTGCCAGCAGTTTTGGTTATTTCTACGAGCAGTACTTC. This encodes CASSFGYFYEQYF. V usage is TRBV6-5 and J usage is TRBJ2-7; no reliable D call. This CDR3 has 13 amino acids. V dropped 4 bases and J dropped 3 bases, with 10 bases sitting between them. Germline loops: CDR1 MNHEY, CDR2 SVGAGI.

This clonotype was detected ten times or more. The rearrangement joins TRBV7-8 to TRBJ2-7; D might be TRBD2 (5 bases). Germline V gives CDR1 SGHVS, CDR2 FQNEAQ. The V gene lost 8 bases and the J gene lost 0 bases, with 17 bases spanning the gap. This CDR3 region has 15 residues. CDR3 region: CASAGMRASSYEQYF. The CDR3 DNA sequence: TGTGCCAGCGCCGGGATGAGGGCGAGCTCCTACGAGCAGTACTTC. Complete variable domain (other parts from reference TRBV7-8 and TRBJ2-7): GAGVSQSPRYKVAKRGQDVALRCDPISGHVSLFWYQQALGQGPEFLTYFQNEAQLDKSGLPSDRFFAERPEGSVSTLKIQRTQQEDSAVYLCASAGMRASSYEQYFGPGTRLTVT.

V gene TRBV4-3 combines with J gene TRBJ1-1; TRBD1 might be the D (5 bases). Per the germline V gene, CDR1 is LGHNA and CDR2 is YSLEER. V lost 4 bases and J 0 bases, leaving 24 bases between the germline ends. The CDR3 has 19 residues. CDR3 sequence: CASSRDLARRGGMNTEAFF. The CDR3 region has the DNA TGCGCCAGCAGCCGAGATCTTGCCCGAAGGGGAGGAATGAACACTGAAGCTTTCTTT.

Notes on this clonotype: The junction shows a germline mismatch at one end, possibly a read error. Written as DNA, the CDR3 is TGTGCCGGCAGTGACCAGACAGGGGGCAATCAGCCCCAGTATTTT. This sequence encodes CAGSDQTGGNQPQYF. This chain connects TRBV6-1 to TRBJ1-5; 10 nucleotides align to TRBD1. Judging by the DNA end, TRBJ2-3 fits better; the J call may be wrong. The CDR3 has 15 residues. From germline, CDR1 is MNHNS and CDR2 SASEGT.

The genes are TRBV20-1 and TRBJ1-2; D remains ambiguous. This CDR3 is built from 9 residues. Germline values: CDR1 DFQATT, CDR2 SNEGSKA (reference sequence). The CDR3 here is CGSNYGYTF. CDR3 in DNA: TGCGGGAGTAACTATGGCTACACCTTC.

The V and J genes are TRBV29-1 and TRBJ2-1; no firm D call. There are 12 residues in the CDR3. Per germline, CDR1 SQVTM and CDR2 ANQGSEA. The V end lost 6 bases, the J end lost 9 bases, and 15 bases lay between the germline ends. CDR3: CSVPTAPAEQFF. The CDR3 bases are TGCAGCGTGCCCACAGCGCCCGCTGAGCAGTTCTTC.

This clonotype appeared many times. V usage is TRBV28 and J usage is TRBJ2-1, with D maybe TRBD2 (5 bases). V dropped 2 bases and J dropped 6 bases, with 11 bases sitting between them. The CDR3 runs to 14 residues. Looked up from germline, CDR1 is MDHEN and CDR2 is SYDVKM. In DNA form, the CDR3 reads TGTGCCAGCAGTTTACAGCCTAGCTTCAATGAGCAGTTCTTC. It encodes CASSLQPSFNEQFF.

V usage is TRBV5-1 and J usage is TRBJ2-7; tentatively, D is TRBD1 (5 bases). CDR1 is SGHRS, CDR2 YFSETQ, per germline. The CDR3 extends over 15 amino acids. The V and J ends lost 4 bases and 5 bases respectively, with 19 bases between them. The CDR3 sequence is CASSGTIGHLNEQYF. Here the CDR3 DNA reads TGCGCCAGCAGCGGTACAATCGGACACTTGAACGAGCAGTACTTC.

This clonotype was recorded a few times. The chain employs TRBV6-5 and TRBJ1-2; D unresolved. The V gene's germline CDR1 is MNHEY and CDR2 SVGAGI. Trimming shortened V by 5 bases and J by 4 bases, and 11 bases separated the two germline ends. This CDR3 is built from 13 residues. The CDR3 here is CASSHQSGYGYTF. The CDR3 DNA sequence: TGTGCCAGCAGTCACCAGAGCGGCTATGGCTACACCTTC.

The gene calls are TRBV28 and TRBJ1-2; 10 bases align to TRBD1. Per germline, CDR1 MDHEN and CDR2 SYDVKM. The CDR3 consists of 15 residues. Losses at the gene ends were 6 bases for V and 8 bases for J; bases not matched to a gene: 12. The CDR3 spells CASSVLRQGAGGYTF. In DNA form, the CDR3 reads TGTGCCAGCAGCGTACTCAGACAGGGGGCGGGCGGCTACACCTTC.

The DNA of the CDR3 is TGCAGCGTTGCCGGGCTAGCGCACAGCTCCTACGAGCAGTACTTC. Its protein is CSVAGLAHSSYEQYF. This chain uses TRBV29-1 with TRBJ2-7, with D perhaps matching TRBD2 (6 bases). The V and J ends lost 4 bases and 0 bases respectively, with 16 bases between them. The CDR3 has 15 amino acids. The germline V gene encodes CDR1 SQVTM and CDR2 ANQGSEA.

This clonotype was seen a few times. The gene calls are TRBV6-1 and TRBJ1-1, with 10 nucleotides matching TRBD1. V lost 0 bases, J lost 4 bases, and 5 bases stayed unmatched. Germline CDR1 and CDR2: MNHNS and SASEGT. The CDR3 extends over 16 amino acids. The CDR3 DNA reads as TGTGCCAGCAGTGAAGCGGGACAGGGGACGAGCACTGAAGCTTTCTTT. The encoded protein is CASSEAGQGTSTEAFF.

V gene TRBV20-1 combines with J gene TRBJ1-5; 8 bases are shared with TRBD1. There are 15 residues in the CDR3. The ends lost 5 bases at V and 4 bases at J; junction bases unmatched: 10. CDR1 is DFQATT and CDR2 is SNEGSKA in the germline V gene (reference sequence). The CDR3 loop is CSAWTGPGENQPQHF. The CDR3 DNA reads TGCAGTGCTTGGACAGGGCCGGGAGAAAATCAGCCCCAGCATTTT.

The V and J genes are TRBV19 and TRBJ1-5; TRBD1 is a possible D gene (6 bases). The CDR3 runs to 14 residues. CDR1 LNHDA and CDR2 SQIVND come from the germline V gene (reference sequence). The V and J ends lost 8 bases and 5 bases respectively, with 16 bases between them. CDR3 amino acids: CASQTRGGDQPQHF. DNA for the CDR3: TGTGCCAGTCAAACCAGGGGAGGTGATCAGCCCCAGCATTTT.

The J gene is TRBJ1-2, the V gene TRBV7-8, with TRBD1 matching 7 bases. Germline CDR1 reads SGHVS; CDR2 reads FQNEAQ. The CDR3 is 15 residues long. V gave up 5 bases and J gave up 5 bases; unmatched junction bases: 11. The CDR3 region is CASSPTGADLYGYTF. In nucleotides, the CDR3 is TGTGCCAGCAGCCCCACAGGGGCGGACCTGTATGGCTACACCTTC.

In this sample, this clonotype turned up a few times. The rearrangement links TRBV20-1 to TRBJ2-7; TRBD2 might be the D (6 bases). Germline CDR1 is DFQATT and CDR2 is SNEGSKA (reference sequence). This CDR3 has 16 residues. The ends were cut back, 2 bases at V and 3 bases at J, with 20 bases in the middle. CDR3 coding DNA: TGCAGTGCTAGACCAACCTCCGGGACTCTCTACTACGAGCAGTACTTC. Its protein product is CSARPTSGTLYYEQYF.

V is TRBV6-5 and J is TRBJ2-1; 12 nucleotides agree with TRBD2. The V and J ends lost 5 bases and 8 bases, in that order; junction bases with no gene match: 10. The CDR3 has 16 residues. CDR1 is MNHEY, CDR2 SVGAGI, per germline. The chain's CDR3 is CASSRALAGGRDEQFF. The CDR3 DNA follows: TGTGCCAGCAGTCGCGCCCTAGCGGGGGGGCGGGATGAGCAGTTCTTC.

In nucleotides, the CDR3 is TGTGCCAGCAGTGAAAATTTCGGGAGGGTGGAGCAGTTCTTC. Translating it yields CASSENFGRVEQFF. The J gene is TRBJ2-1, the V gene TRBV2, with 8 bases identical to TRBD2. This CDR3 is 14 amino acids long. V trimming: 2 bases; J trimming: 10 bases; junction bases outside the gene matches: 7. The V gene's germline CDR1 is SNHLY and CDR2 FYNNEI.

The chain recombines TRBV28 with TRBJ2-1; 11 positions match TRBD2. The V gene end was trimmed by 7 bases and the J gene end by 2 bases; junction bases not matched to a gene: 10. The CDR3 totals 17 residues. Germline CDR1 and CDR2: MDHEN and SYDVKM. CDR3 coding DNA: TGTGCCAGCACCGTAGCGGGAGGGGCTAGCCCCTACAATGAGCAGTTCTTC. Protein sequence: CASTVAGGASPYNEQFF.

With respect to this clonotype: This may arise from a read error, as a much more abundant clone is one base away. Here the CDR3 reads CASAGMGTLAKNVQYF. The CDR3 bases are TGTGCCAGCGCTGGAATGGGAACCCTAGCCAAAAACGTTCAGTACTTC. The J gene is TRBJ2-5, the V gene TRBV7-2; tentative D call: TRBD2 (5 bases). Trimming shortened V by 8 bases and J by 11 bases, and 30 bases separated the two germline ends. This CDR3 is built from 16 residues. Germline CDR1 is SGHTA and CDR2 is FQGNSA.

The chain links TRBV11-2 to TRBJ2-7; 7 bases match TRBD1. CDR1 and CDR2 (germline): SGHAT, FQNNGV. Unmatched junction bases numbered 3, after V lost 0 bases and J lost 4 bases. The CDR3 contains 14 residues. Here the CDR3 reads CASSLEGTVYEQYF. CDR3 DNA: TGTGCCAGCAGCTTAGAGGGGACAGTTTACGAGCAGTACTTC.